The subject of this entry is one T cell receptor beta chain. The antigen is undetermined. The repertoire was sequenced with immunoSEQ multiplex PCR; TCRdb's copy has only in-frame clones and lacks some. Counted here are 40,000 or so clones, less than 85% occurring once; the ten biggest clones make up about 7.6%. V was cut by 1 base and J by 0 bases, with 12 bases left in between. The CDR3 contains 16 residues. Per germline, CDR1 LGHNA and CDR2 YSLEER. This entry is derived from a study of OX40 agonist ivuxolimab in advanced cancers. Study overall: Partial responses, seen in three patients, involved one hepatocellular carcinoma and two cutaneous melanomas.

Study results and limitations: Dose levels from 0.1 to 3.0 mg/kg saw CD4+ and CD8+ blood T cells expand clonally by week 6.

Specimen: CD4+ or CD8+ T cells sorted from blood, collected in a trial of the OX40 agonist ivuxolimab. V gene TRBV4-3 combines with J gene TRBJ1-2; D unclear. This clonotype originated in an adult with an advanced solid tumor such as melanoma, head and neck, liver or kidney cancer. The CDR3 region is CASSQARAITNYGYTF. As DNA, the CDR3 is TGCGCCAGCAGCCAAGCGAGGGCAATAACTAACTATGGCTACACCTTC.